This T cell receptor (beta chain) was documented in a study of T-cell reconstitution after alpha-beta-depleted transplantation in children (dated by TCRdb to about 2016). With regard to the full study: The study quantitatively tracked T-cell immune reconstitution after TCRalphabeta/CD19-depleted allogeneic hematopoietic cell transplantation in children using TCR repertoire profiling.

What the treatment or condition label conveys for this sample: allogeneic hematopoietic cell transplantation with graft depleted of TCRalphabeta T cells and CD19 B cells. TCRalphabeta/CD19-depleted allogeneic hematopoietic cell grafts were given to the transplant recipients, all of whom were children. This clonotype has ten or more counts. Its antigen has not been determined. Base qualities are not provided; no much larger clone lies one nucleotide away. Library generation was performed with PCR. Sequencing relied on an Illumina HiSeq 2500. Molecular barcoding was employed in the preparation of TCR libraries, with unique molecular identifiers being used to normalize TCRbeta repertoire quantification. Starting from the raw public reads, TCRdb applied fastp trimming at Q25, assembled clones with MiXCR and retained in-frame beta chains. Entries that share a CDR3 protein sequence are merged under the most common genes and DNA. Present in this sample are 220,000 or so distinct CDR3 sequences, around 7.5% of which were seen just once. 5% to 7% of the sample is taken by the ten largest.

Findings and caveats that apply to the study as a whole: The apparently early recovery of alphabetaT-cell counts about two months after transplant reportedly depended on only several hundred rapidly expanded clones that came from non-depleted graft cells. Hyperexpanded clone frequencies declined over subsequent months; after one year, T-cell counts and TCRbeta diversity were mostly attributed to newly produced T cells. The high TCRbeta diversity at day 60 in some patients was ascribed to recipient T cells and intrathymic progenitors that had survived conditioning.

The germline V end is reduced by 5 bases and the J end by 6 bases; junction bases left unmatched: 10. Measured from the cysteine to the phenylalanine, the CDR3 is 15 residues long. CDR3 DNA is the only sequence kept; it has 45 bases, read in frame from the first base. Sequences SEHNR (CDR1) and FQNEAQ (CDR2) are obtained from the germline V gene (reference sequence). The sample in question was PBMCs, mostly from graft donor cells, obtained 180 days after TCRalphabeta/CD19-depleted stem cell transplant. The receptor was derived from a male patient between 10 and 17 years old who had a stem cell transplant for acute lymphoblastic leukemia, so the T cells may come from the graft donor. The receptor chain draws on TRBV7-9 and TRBJ2-1; a stretch of 7 junction bases matches TRBD1. The DNA sequence is as follows: TGTGCCAGCAGCAAACTCGGACAGGCCTCCAATGAGCAGTTCTTC. It codes for CASSKLGQASNEQFF.